The present T cell receptor (beta chain) was sequenced within a study of T cell repertoires in cytomegalovirus infection. Concerning this clonotype: As yet, its antigen is unknown.

Per the germline V gene, CDR1 is SEHNR and CDR2 is FQNEAQ (reference sequence). The CDR3 spans 15 residues. J lost 4 bases, V lost 10 bases, and 14 bases had no gene match. TCRdb reprocessed the reads via MiXCR and lists one record per CDR3 protein. The data show about 100,000 distinct CDR3 sequences, 20% to 30% seen once. Points from the study as a whole: There were HLA-C-restricted CMV-specific TCR beta clonotypes dominating the ex vivo response.

This TCR came from a human donor in good health (CMV status not recorded). Some clones in this sample may be carry-over from other donors' samples. The chain combines TRBV7-9 with TRBJ2-7, with 9 bases that match TRBD1. Sequences were obtained from CD8+ T cells from PBMCs. The CDR3 loop is CATRDRAKDAYEQYF. Here the CDR3 DNA reads TGTGCCACCCGGGACAGGGCGAAAGATGCTTACGAGCAGTACTTC.